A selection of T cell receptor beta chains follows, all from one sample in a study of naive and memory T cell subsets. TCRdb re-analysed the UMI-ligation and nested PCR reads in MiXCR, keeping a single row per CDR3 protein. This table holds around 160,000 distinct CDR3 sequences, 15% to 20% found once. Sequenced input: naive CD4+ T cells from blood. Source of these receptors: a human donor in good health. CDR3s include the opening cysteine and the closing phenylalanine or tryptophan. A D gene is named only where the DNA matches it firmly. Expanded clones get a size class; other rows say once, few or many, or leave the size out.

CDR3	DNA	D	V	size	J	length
CASRRGERRYNEQFF	TGTGCCAGTAGGAGGGGGGAGAGGCGTTACAATGAGCAGTTCTTC	.	TRBV19	.	TRBJ2-1	15
CASSELSTGELFF	TGTGCCAGCAGTGAACTAAGCACCGGGGAGCTGTTTTTT	.	TRBV6-1	few	TRBJ2-2	13
CSVQGVNQPQHF	TGCAGCGTGCAGGGAGTTAATCAGCCCCAGCATTTT	.	TRBV29-1	many	TRBJ1-5	12
CASSIIADLITDTQYF	TGTGCCAGTAGTATAATTGCGGACCTCATCACAGATACGCAGTATTTT	.	TRBV19	.	TRBJ2-3	16
CASTELGYRGQPYNEQFF	TGTGCCAGCACCGAGTTAGGGTACCGGGGGCAACCCTACAATGAGCAGTTCTTC	.	TRBV12-3/TRBV12-4	few	TRBJ2-1	18
CASRPRQTPETQYF	TGTGCCAGCAGACCTAGACAGACCCCAGAGACCCAGTACTTC	.	TRBV7-2	few	TRBJ2-5	14
CASSLGQGYGYTF	TGTGCCAGCAGTTTAGGGCAGGGATATGGCTACACCTTC	.	TRBV12-3/TRBV12-4	few	TRBJ1-2	13
CSVIWEGPYEQYF	TGCAGCGTTATATGGGAGGGCCCTTACGAGCAGTACTTC	TRBD2	TRBV29-1	.	TRBJ2-7	13
CASSMGQSNTEAFF	TGTGCCAGTAGTATGGGTCAATCGAACACTGAAGCTTTCTTT	.	TRBV19	few	TRBJ1-1	14
CSVDATGYTGELFF	TGCAGCGTTGATGCGACAGGGTACACCGGGGAGCTGTTTTTT	TRBD1	TRBV29-1	many	TRBJ2-2	14
CAISEPPRGPYEQYF	TGTGCCATCAGTGAGCCGCCCAGGGGGCCCTACGAGCAGTACTTC	TRBD1	TRBV10-3	few	TRBJ2-7	15
CSADGGQTSTDTQYF	TGCAGTGCTGACGGGGGACAGACTAGCACAGATACGCAGTATTTT	.	TRBV20-1	few	TRBJ2-3	15
CSAKGTAYSNQPQHF	TGCAGTGCTAAGGGGACAGCGTATAGCAATCAGCCCCAGCATTTT	TRBD1	TRBV20-1	.	TRBJ1-5	15
CASSYSGQGFGAFF	TGTGCCAGCAGTTACTCGGGACAGGGTTTTGGAGCTTTCTTT	TRBD1	TRBV6-5	few	TRBJ1-1	14
CASSSLTGSSGNTIYF	TGTGCCAGCAGTTCCTTGACAGGGAGCTCTGGAAACACCATATATTTT	TRBD1	TRBV12-3/TRBV12-4	few	TRBJ1-3	16
CASSVHRDGFEKLFF	TGTGCCAGTAGCGTGCACCGGGACGGGTTTGAAAAACTGTTTTTT	.	TRBV19	many	TRBJ1-4	15
CASRRQEGNQPQHF	TGTGCCAGCAGGAGACAGGAAGGCAATCAGCCCCAGCATTTT	.	TRBV2	few	TRBJ1-5	14
CSASTSLNTGELFF	TGCAGTGCTTCAACTTCTTTGAACACCGGGGAGCTGTTTTTT	.	TRBV20-1	.	TRBJ2-2	14
CASSLQGGQETQYF	TGTGCCAGCAGTTTACAGGGGGGCCAAGAGACCCAGTACTTC	TRBD1	TRBV7-9	.	TRBJ2-5	14
CATSSPGYEQFF	TGTGCCACCAGCAGTCCCGGGTATGAGCAGTTCTTC	.	TRBV15	once	TRBJ2-1	12
CSARKVGVLEQYF	TGCAGTGCTAGAAAAGTGGGGGTGCTCGAGCAGTACTTC	.	TRBV20-1	once	TRBJ2-7	13
CASRHREGLGEQFF	TGTGCCAGCAGACATCGGGAGGGCCTCGGTGAGCAGTTCTTC	TRBD2	TRBV7-9	.	TRBJ2-1	14
CASSSASDRGVHGYTF	TGTGCCAGCAGTTCTGCATCCGACAGGGGTGTTCATGGCTACACCTTC	TRBD1	TRBV28	.	TRBJ1-2	16
CATSDRQVSLYEQYF	TGTGCCACCAGTGATCGGCAAGTTTCCCTCTACGAGCAGTACTTC	.	TRBV24-1	.	TRBJ2-7	15
CASSPEGGGSYEQYF	TGTGCCAGCAGCCCTGAAGGTGGAGGCTCCTACGAGCAGTACTTC	.	TRBV3-1	.	TRBJ2-7	15
CASSFGDTGFDEQFF	TGTGCCAGCAGCTTTGGGGACACGGGGTTTGATGAGCAGTTCTTC	.	TRBV7-7	few	TRBJ2-1	15
CASSLGRTGSTDTQYF	TGTGCCAGCAGTTTGGGCCGGACCGGTAGCACAGATACGCAGTATTTT	.	TRBV28	few	TRBJ2-3	16
CASCSAGGSTDTQYF	TGCGCCAGCTGCTCAGCGGGAGGGAGCACAGATACGCAGTATTTT	TRBD2	TRBV5-1	.	TRBJ2-3	15
CASSFFWRGISGSQKNIQYF	.	.	TRBV5-6	.	TRBJ2-4	20
CASSRGFRVRLDGNTIYF	TGTGCCAGCAGCCGTGGGTTCCGGGTGAGGCTCGATGGAAACACCATATATTTT	.	TRBV2	.	TRBJ1-3	18
CASSLVGSSYEQYF	TGCGCCAGCAGCTTGGTCGGCAGCTCCTACGAGCAGTACTTC	.	TRBV5-1	many	TRBJ2-7	14
CASSLEPSGEQYF	TGCGCCAGCAGCTTGGAGCCTAGCGGCGAGCAGTACTTC	TRBD2	TRBV5-1	few	TRBJ2-7	13
CASRDVADTQYF	TGTGCCAGCCGCGATGTAGCAGATACGCAGTATTTT	.	TRBV2	.	TRBJ2-3	12
CASSPDRGRKTQYF	TGTGCCAGCAGCCCGGACAGGGGGCGTAAGACCCAGTACTTC	TRBD1	TRBV5-4	few	TRBJ2-5	14
CASSQDRGGHGQFF	TGTGCCAGCAGCCAAGATCGCGGGGGTCACGGGCAGTTCTTC	TRBD2	TRBV4-2	few	TRBJ2-1	14
CASSFGGGYGYTF	TGTGCCAGCAGCTTTGGAGGGGGTTATGGCTACACCTTC	.	TRBV5-5	.	TRBJ1-2	13
CASSPIEGLAAGITGELFF	TGTGCCAGCTCACCAATCGAGGGACTAGCGGCCGGTATCACCGGGGAGCTGTTTTTT	TRBD2	TRBV18	few	TRBJ2-2	19
CSARQGALEKLFF	TGCAGTGCTAGACAGGGGGCGCTTGAAAAACTGTTTTTT	TRBD1	TRBV20-1	.	TRBJ1-4	13
CASTPNLGGDTQYF	TGTGCCAGCACCCCCAACCTTGGCGGGGATACGCAGTATTTT	.	TRBV5-4	.	TRBJ2-3	14
CASSLTTDTQYF	TGTGCCAGCAGCCTTACCACAGATACGCAGTATTTT	.	TRBV3-1	many	TRBJ2-3	12
CASRGGVGGEQFF	TGTGCCAGCAGAGGAGGGGTCGGGGGTGAGCAGTTCTTC	.	TRBV6-2/TRBV6-3	few	TRBJ2-1	13